This TCR beta chain comes out of a study of neurological immune-mediated disorders. General study findings and limits: The level of TCR clonal expansion was highest in patients with HTLV-1-associated myelopathy and lowest in multiple sclerosis, where it fell below the level seen in healthy controls. There was no clinical or MRI feature that showed an association with the multiple sclerosis repertoire cluster.

From 15-18 subjects, over 200 million TCR-beta sequences were obtained in each sequencing run. In TCRdb, the 5' RACE reads were re-called with MiXCR into one record per CDR3 protein. The sample shows about 80,000 distinct CDR3 sequences, 5.5% to 6.5% of them seen only once. In this sample, this clonotype turned up many times. The antigen remains undetermined. Described time point: longitudinal time-point 2. The trim removed 7 bases at V and 5 bases at J, leaving 10 bases unmatched. Germline V gives CDR1 ENHRY, CDR2 SYGVKD. This CDR3 is built from 14 residues. This clonotype originated in a woman aged 55-70 years with multiple sclerosis. The specimen sequenced was PBMCs. This chain joins TRBV10-3 and TRBJ2-7; 8 bases align to TRBD1. CDR3: CAIMDRAPNNEQYF. The CDR3, as DNA: TGTGCCATCATGGACAGGGCACCGAATAACGAGCAGTACTTC.